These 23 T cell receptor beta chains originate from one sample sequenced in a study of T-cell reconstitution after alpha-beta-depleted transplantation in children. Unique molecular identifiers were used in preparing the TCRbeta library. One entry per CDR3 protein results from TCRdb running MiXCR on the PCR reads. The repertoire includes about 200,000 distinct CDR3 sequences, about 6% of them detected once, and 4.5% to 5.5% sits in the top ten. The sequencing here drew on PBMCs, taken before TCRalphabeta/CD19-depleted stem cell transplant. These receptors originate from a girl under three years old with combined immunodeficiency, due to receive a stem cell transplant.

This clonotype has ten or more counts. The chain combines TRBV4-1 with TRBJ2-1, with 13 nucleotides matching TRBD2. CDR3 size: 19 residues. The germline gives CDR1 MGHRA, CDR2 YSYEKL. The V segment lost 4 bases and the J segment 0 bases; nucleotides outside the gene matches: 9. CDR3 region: CASSPPGLAGLSSYNEQFF. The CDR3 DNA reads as TGCGCCAGCAGCCCACCGGGACTAGCGGGACTGAGCTCCTACAATGAGCAGTTCTTC.

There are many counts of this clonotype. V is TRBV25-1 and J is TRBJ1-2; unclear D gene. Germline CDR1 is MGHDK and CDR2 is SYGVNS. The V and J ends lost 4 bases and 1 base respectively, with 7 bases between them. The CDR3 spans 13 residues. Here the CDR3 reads CASSGGRNYGYTF. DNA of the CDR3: TGTGCCAGCAGTGGCGGACGTAACTATGGCTACACCTTC.

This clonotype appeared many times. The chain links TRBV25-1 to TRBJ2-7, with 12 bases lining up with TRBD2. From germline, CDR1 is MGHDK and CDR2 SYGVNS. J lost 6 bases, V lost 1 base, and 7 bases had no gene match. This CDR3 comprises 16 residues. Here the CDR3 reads CASSESPSGREVEQYF. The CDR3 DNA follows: TGTGCCAGCAGTGAATCCCCTAGCGGGAGGGAGGTCGAGCAGTACTTC.

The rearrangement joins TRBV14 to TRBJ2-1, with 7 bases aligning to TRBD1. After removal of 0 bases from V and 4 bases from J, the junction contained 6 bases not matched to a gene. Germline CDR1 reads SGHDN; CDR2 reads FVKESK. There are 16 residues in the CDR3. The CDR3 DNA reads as TGTGCCAGCAGCCAAGATTTAGGGGGCCAGTACAATGAGCAGTTCTTC. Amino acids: CASSQDLGGQYNEQFF. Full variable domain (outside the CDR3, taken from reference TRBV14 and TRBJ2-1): EAGVTQFPSHSVIEKGQTVTLRCDPISGHDNLYWYRRVMGKEIKFLLHFVKESKQDESGMPNNRFLAERTGGTYSTLKVQPAELEDSGVYFCASSQDLGGQYNEQFFGPGTRLTVL.

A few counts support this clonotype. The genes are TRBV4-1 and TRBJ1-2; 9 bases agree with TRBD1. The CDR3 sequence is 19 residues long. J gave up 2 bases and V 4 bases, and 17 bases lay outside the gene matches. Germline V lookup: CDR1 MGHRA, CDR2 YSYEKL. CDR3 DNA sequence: TGCGCCAGCAGCCTCCCCGTACCGGGACAGGGTCACCAAAACTATGGCTACACCTTC. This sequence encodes CASSLPVPGQGHQNYGYTF.

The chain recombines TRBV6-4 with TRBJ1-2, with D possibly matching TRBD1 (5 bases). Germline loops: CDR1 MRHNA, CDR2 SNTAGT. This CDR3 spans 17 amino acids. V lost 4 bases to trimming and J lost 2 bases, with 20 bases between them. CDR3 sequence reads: CASSATTAKTSNYGYTF. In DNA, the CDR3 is TGTGCCAGCAGTGCGACGACAGCTAAAACCTCAAACTATGGCTACACCTTC.

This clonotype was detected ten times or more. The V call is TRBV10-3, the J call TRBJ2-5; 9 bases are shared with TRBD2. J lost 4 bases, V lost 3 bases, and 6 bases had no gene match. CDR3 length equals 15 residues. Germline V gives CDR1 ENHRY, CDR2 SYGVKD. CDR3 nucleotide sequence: TGTGCCATCAGTGATTGGCGGGAGGGGTCAGAGACCCAGTACTTC. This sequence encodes CAISDWREGSETQYF.

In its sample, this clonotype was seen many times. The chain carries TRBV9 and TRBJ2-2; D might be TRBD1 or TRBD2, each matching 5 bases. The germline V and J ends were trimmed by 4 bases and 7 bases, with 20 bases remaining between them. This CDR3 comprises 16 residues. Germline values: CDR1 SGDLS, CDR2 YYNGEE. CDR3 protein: CASSIRPGPTFGELFF. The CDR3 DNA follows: TGTGCCAGCAGCATCCGACCGGGACCGACGTTCGGGGAGCTGTTTTTT.

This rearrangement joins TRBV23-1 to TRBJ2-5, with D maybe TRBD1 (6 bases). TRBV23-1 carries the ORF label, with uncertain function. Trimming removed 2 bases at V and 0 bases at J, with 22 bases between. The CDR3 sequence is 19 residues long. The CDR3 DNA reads TGCGCCAGCAGTCAACCAATTAGGACAGCTTCCGAGTACCAAGAGACCCAGTACTTC. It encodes CASSQPIRTASEYQETQYF.

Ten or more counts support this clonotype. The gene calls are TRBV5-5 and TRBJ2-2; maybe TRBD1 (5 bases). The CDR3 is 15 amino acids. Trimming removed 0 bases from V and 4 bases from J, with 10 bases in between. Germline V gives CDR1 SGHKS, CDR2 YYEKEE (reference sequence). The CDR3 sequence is CASSLDGAGTGELFF. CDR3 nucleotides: TGTGCCAGCAGCTTGGATGGGGCAGGCACCGGGGAGCTGTTTTTT.

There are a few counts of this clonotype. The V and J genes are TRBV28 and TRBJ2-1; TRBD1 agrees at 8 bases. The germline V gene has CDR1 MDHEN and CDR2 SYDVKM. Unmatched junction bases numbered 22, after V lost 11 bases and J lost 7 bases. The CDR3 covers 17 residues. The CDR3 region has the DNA TGTGCCTCACAGCCTCTAATGGGACAGGTGGCAGGGAATGAGCAGTTCTTC. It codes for CASQPLMGQVAGNEQFF.

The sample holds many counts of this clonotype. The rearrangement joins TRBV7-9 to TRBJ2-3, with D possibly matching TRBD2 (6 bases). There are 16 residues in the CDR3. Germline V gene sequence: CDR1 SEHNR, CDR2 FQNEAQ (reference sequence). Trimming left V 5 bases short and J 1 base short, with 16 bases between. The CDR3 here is CASSRLTRPGTDTQYF. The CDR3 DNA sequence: TGTGCCAGCAGCCGGTTGACTAGGCCCGGCACAGATACGCAGTATTTT.

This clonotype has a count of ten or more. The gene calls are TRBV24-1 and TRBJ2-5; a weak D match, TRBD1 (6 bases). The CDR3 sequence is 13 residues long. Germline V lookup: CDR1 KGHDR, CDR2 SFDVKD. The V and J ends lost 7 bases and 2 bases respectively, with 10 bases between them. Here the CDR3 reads CATRDRIQETQYF. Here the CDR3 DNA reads TGTGCCACCAGAGACAGGATACAAGAGACCCAGTACTTC.

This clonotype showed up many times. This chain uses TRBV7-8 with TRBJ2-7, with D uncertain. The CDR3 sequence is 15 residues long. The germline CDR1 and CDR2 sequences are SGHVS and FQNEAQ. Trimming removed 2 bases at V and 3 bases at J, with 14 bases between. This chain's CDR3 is CASSLTTAFGYEQYF. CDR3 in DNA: TGTGCCAGCAGCTTAACCACAGCATTCGGCTACGAGCAGTACTTC.

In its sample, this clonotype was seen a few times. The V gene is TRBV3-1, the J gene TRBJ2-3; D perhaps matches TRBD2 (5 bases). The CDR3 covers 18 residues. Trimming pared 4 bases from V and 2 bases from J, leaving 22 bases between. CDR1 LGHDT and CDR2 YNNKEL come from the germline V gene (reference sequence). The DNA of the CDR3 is TGTGCCAGCAGCCTGAAGATAAGTGGAGGTCCGGTCACAGATACGCAGTATTTT. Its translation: CASSLKISGGPVTDTQYF.

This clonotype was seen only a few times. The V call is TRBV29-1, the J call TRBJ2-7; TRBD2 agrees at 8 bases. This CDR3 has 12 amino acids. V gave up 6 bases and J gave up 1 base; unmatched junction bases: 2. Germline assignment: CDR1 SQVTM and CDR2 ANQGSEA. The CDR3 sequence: CSVGGGSYEQYF. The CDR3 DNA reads TGCAGCGTCGGGGGGGGGTCCTACGAGCAGTACTTC.

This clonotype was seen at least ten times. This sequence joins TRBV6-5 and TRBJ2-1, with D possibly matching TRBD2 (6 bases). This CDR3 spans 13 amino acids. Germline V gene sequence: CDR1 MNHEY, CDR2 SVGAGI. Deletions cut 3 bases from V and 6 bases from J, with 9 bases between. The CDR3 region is CASSYGGFNEQFF. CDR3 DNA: TGTGCCAGCAGTTATGGAGGGTTCAATGAGCAGTTCTTC.

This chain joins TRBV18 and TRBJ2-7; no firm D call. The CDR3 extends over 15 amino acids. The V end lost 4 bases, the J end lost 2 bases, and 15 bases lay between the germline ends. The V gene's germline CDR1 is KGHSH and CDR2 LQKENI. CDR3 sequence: CASSLQLGPPYEQYF. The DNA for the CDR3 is TGTGCCAGCTCACTCCAGTTAGGACCACCCTACGAGCAGTACTTC.

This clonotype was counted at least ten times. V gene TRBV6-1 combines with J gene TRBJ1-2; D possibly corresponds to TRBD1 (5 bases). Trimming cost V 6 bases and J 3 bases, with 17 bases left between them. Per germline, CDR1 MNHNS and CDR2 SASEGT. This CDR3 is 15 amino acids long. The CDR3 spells CASREPGTGYYGYTF. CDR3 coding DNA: TGTGCCAGCAGAGAACCCGGGACGGGGTACTATGGCTACACCTTC.

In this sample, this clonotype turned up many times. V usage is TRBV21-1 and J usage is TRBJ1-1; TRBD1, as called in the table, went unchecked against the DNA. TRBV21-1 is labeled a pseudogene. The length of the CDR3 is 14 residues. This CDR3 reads CASRRRGTGTEAFF. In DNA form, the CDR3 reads TGTGCCAGCAGGAGAAGGGGGACGGGCACTGAAGCTTTCTTT.

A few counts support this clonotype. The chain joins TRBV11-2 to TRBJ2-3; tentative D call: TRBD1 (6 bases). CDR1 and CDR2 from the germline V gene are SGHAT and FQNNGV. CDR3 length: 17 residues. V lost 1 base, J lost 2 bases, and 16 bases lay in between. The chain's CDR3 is CASSLVRDTYFTDTQYF. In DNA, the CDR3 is TGTGCCAGCAGCTTAGTCCGGGACACCTATTTCACAGATACGCAGTATTTT.

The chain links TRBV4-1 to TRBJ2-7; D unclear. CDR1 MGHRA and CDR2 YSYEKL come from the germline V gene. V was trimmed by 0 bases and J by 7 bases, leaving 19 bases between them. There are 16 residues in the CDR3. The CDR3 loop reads CASSQDATAEAGEQYF. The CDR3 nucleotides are TGCGCCAGCAGCCAAGATGCGACCGCTGAAGCTGGGGAGCAGTACTTC.

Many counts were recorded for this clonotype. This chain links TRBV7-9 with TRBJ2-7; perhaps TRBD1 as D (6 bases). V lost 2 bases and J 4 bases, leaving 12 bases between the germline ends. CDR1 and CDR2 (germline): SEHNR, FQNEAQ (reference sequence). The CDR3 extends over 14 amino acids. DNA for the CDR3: TGTGCCAGCAGCTTACAGGGGTCCTTATACGAGCAGTACTTC. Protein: CASSLQGSLYEQYF.